These T cell receptor beta chains were read from a single sample in a study of glioma-infiltrating T cells after dendritic cell vaccination. Data came from immunoSEQ multiplex PCR; TCRdb stores just in-frame clones and leaves some out. The data contain tens of thousands of clones, around nine tenths of them singletons. This specimen was blood, taken before dendritic cell vaccination. These receptor sequences come from a human donor with glioblastoma. The CDR3 runs from the conserved cysteine through the conserved F or W. The D gene is left open where the match is weak. Size is omitted from some rows. Given values are once, few, many or a class for expanded clones.

size	D	V	J	CDR3	DNA
-	-	TRBV5-1	TRBJ1-1	CASTQGGNTEAFF	TGCGCCAGCACGCAGGGAGGAAACACTGAAGCTTTCTTT
-	-	TRBV30	TRBJ2-5	CAWSRRIGETQYF	TGTGCCTGGAGTAGGCGGATCGGAGAGACCCAGTACTTC
-	-	TRBV7-9	TRBJ2-1	CASSLVTGQGTYNEQFF	TGTGCCAGCAGCTTAGTTACGGGACAAGGAACCTACAATGAGCAGTTCTTC
-	-	TRBV5-4	TRBJ2-6	CASSPGPSVISGANVLTF	TGTGCCAGCAGCCCAGGGCCCAGCGTAATCTCTGGGGCCAACGTCCTGACTTTC
-	-	TRBV19	TRBJ1-6	CASSQGGNSPLHF	TGTGCCAGTAGCCAGGGTGGTAATTCACCCCTCCACTTT
-	TRBD2	TRBV5-4	TRBJ2-1	CASSPGTSGNNEQFF	TGTGCCAGCAGCCCGGGGACTAGCGGGAACAATGAGCAGTTCTTC
-	TRBD1	TRBV15	TRBJ1-6	CATSRGDSNSPLHF	TGTGCCACCAGCAGAGGGGACAGCAATTCACCCCTCCACTTT
-	TRBD2	TRBV19	TRBJ2-5	CASSPSGGHQETQYF	TGTGCCAGTAGCCCTAGCGGGGGCCACCAAGAGACCCAGTACTTC
once	-	TRBV5-1	TRBJ1-1	CASSLVTGRSMNTEAFF	TGCGCCAGCAGCTTGGTAACAGGGCGATCCATGAACACTGAAGCTTTCTTT
few	TRBD2	TRBV7-9	TRBJ2-5	CASSSGLAGGRETQYF	TGTGCCAGCAGCTCGGGACTAGCGGGAGGTCGGGAGACCCAGTACTTC
-	-	TRBV19	TRBJ1-6	CASSAGAMFNSPLHF	TGTGCCAGTAGTGCGGGCGCGATGTTTAATTCACCCCTCCACTTT
-	TRBD2	TRBV29-1	TRBJ2-5	CSVELGLAGGETQYF	TGCAGCGTTGAATTGGGACTAGCGGGAGGGGAGACCCAGTACTTC
once	-	TRBV7-2	TRBJ1-2	CASSATVTGIHYGYTF	TGTGCCAGCAGCGCCACGGTAACAGGGATCCACTATGGCTACACCTTC
-	-	TRBV19	TRBJ1-4	CASSIAAGWNEKLFF	TGTGCCAGTAGTATAGCAGCAGGGTGGAATGAAAAACTGTTTTTT
-	-	TRBV6-1	TRBJ1-5	CASRANQPQHF	TGTGCCAGCAGGGCCAATCAGCCCCAGCATTTT
-	-	TRBV6-4	TRBJ1-5	CASSDSKESLITERESQPQHF	TGTGCCAGCAGTGACTCGAAGGAGAGTTTGATAACAGAAAGGGAGTCTCAGCCCCAGCATTTT
-	-	TRBV5-1	TRBJ2-1	CASSLELGLIYNEQFF	TGCGCCAGCAGCTTGGAGCTCGGGTTGATTTACAATGAGCAGTTCTTC
-	TRBD2	TRBV19	TRBJ2-2	CASSPGTSGANTGELFF	TGTGCCAGTAGTCCGGGGACTAGCGGGGCCAACACCGGGGAGCTGTTTTTT
few	-	TRBV11-2	TRBJ1-2	CASSPQANYGYTF	TGTGCCAGCAGCCCACAGGCGAACTATGGCTACACCTTC
-	-	TRBV9	TRBJ2-3	CASSSGGLSTDTQYF	TGTGCCAGCAGCTCGGGCGGGCTAAGCACAGATACGCAGTATTTT
-	TRBD1	TRBV2	TRBJ1-5	CASEGAGNQPQHF	TGTGCCAGCGAGGGGGCGGGCAATCAGCCCCAGCATTTT
-	TRBD1	TRBV19	TRBJ2-6	CASSPDRAGANVLTF	TGTGCCAGTAGTCCAGACAGGGCTGGGGCCAACGTCCTGACTTTC
-	-	TRBV6-5	TRBJ1-3	CASSYRDTPGNTIYF	TGTGCCAGCAGTTACCGGGACACTCCTGGAAACACCATATATTTT
-	TRBD1	TRBV4-1	TRBJ1-1	CASSQGQVNTEAFF	TGCGCCAGCAGCCAGGGACAGGTAAACACTGAAGCTTTCTTT
-	-	TRBV7-9	TRBJ2-7	CASSFEGEQYF	TGTGCCAGCAGCTTCGAGGGCGAGCAGTACTTC
-	TRBD2	TRBV30	TRBJ2-3	CAWRATSGKSDTQYF	TGTGCCTGGAGAGCGACTAGCGGGAAGTCAGATACGCAGTATTTT
-	-	TRBV15	TRBJ1-2	CATSRERGRVGYTF	TGTGCCACCAGCAGAGAGCGGGGTAGGGTTGGCTACACCTTC
-	-	TRBV9	TRBJ2-7	CASSTVAEKTYEQYF	TGTGCCAGCAGCACGGTAGCGGAGAAGACATACGAGCAGTACTTC
-	TRBD1	TRBV19	TRBJ1-1	CASSLRQGGEVTEAFF	TGTGCCAGTAGTCTGCGACAGGGGGGGGAGGTAACTGAAGCTTTCTTT
once	-	TRBV7-9	TRBJ1-1	CASSSPEGFTEAFF	TGTGCCAGCAGCTCACCGGAGGGGTTCACTGAAGCTTTCTTT
-	TRBD2	TRBV7-6	TRBJ2-3	CASSLEASGKDTQYF	TGTGCCAGCAGCTTGGAGGCTAGCGGAAAAGATACGCAGTATTTT
-	TRBD1	TRBV11-2	TRBJ2-6	CASSSGDRIRSGANVLTF	TGTGCCAGCAGCTCTGGGGACAGAATCCGATCTGGGGCCAACGTCCTGACTTTC
-	TRBD1	TRBV11-3	TRBJ2-7	CASSYRDSGVTGQYF	TGTGCCAGCAGCTACCGGGACAGTGGAGTTACGGGGCAGTACTTC
-	TRBD1	TRBV7-7	TRBJ2-1	CASSSGTGANEQFF	TGTGCTAGCAGCTCCGGGACAGGGGCCAATGAGCAGTTCTTC
-	-	TRBV7-2	TRBJ2-7	CASSLDRPSYEQYF	TGTGCCAGCAGCTTAGACAGACCCTCCTACGAGCAGTACTTC
-	TRBD2	TRBV10-2	TRBJ2-7	CASRAGTSYSYEQYF	TGCGCCAGCAGGGCTGGGACTAGCTACTCCTACGAGCAGTACTTC
-	-	TRBV10-3	TRBJ1-1	CAISRALTQGRGNTEAFF	TGTGCCATAAGTCGGGCCCTCACACAGGGTAGGGGGAACACTGAAGCTTTCTTT
-	-	TRBV7-7	TRBJ2-1	CASSLALGGNEQFF	TGTGCTAGCAGCTTAGCGCTGGGGGGCAATGAGCAGTTCTTC
-	-	TRBV18	TRBJ1-1	CASSPLPGFMNTEAFF	TGTGCCAGCTCACCACTTCCAGGGTTCATGAACACTGAAGCTTTCTTT
-	-	TRBV28	TRBJ2-7	CASRSPGRGREQYF	TGTGCCAGCAGATCCCCTGGGCGGGGAAGGGAGCAGTACTTC